The 14 T cell receptor beta chains below come from one sample, sequenced in a study of T-cell memory formation after mild COVID-19. TCRdb ran MiXCR on the 5' RACE reads and lists one entry per CDR3 protein. Seen here are under 250,000 distinct CDR3 sequences, 9.5% observed once, and the top ten hold around 3.3%. The specimen was PBMCs or a T cell subset sorted from them (not recorded which). The receptors were gathered from a young man who had mild COVID-19 (a few samples of this study predate the infection). Cell type and time point are not known.

This clonotype was observed a handful of times. The chain recombines TRBV23-1 with TRBJ2-4, with TRBD2 as a possible D gene (5 bases). TRBV23-1 is marked as an open reading frame, function uncertain. Trimming stripped 0 bases from V and 2 bases from J, with 26 bases between. The CDR3 runs to 21 residues. This chain's CDR3 is CASSQSITLRLGSVTKNIQYF. The CDR3 nucleotides are TGCGCCAGCAGTCAATCGATCACGCTTCGATTGGGTAGCGTTACCAAAAACATTCAGTACTTC.

The chain recombines TRBV7-8 with TRBJ2-7; unclear D gene. The CDR3 spans 14 residues. Trimming took 1 base from V and 4 from J, leaving 11 bases between them. Germline CDR1 SGHVS, CDR2 FQNEAQ. This chain's CDR3 is CASSLGPTAYEQYV. The CDR3 nucleotides read TGTGCCAGCAGCTTAGGGCCGACTGCGTACGAGCAGTACGTC.

The J gene is TRBJ2-5, the V gene TRBV2, with D unclear. V shed 6 bases and J shed 0 bases, with 11 bases lying between them. Germline CDR1 is SNHLY and CDR2 is FYNNEI. This CDR3 region has 14 residues. Here the CDR3 reads CASRGPQYQETQYF. DNA of the CDR3: TGTGCCAGCAGGGGTCCACAGTACCAAGAGACCCAGTACTTC.

This clonotype was recorded many times. V usage is TRBV2 and J usage is TRBJ2-5; D remains ambiguous. CDR1 and CDR2 from the germline V gene are SNHLY and FYNNEI. V lost 6 bases, J lost 0 bases, and 5 bases lay in between. This CDR3 comprises 12 residues. The CDR3 spells CASRQYQETQYF. The CDR3 DNA reads TGTGCCAGCAGACAGTACCAAGAGACCCAGTACTTC.

This clonotype was observed a few times. This chain uses TRBV20-1 with TRBJ2-3, with 8 nucleotides matching TRBD2. The CDR3 sequence is 13 residues long. CDR1 is DFQATT and CDR2 is SNEGSKA in the germline V gene (reference sequence). CDR3 sequence reads: CSSIGGGQDTQYF. DNA of the CDR3: TGCAGCTCCATCGGGGGGGGCCAGGATACGCAGTATTTT.

At least ten counts were recorded for this clonotype. The chain couples TRBV5-1 to TRBJ2-3; D is undetermined. Germline V gene lookup returns CDR1 SGHRS and CDR2 YFSETQ. The ends were cut back, 0 bases at V and 4 bases at J, with 15 bases in the middle. The CDR3 contains 16 residues. The CDR3 DNA is TGCGCCAGCAGCTTGGAACAACCTGTCCCCCCAGATACGCAGTATTTT. It is translated as CASSLEQPVPPDTQYF.

The table lists this clonotype with many counts. The rearrangement links TRBV7-2 to TRBJ2-1; unclear D gene. Per germline, CDR1 SGHTA and CDR2 FQGNSA. The CDR3 totals 16 residues. V was clipped by 2 bases and J by 4 bases, with 15 bases between them. The CDR3 nucleotides are TGTGCCAGCAGCTTAAATCAGCCGATCGGATACAATGAGCAGTTCTTC. Its protein product is CASSLNQPIGYNEQFF.

The chain has TRBV5-1 and TRBJ1-1, with TRBD1 matching 7 bases. V lost 7 bases and J lost 3; bases outside the gene matches: 12. The CDR3 loop spans 15 amino acids. Germline V gene sequence: CDR1 SGHRS, CDR2 YFSETQ. The CDR3, as DNA: TGCGCCAGCTCCGCCCAACAGGGGCTCTACACTGAAGCTTTCTTT. Translation gives CASSAQQGLYTEAFF.

In its sample, this clonotype was seen a few times. V and J are TRBV7-8 and TRBJ1-4; D is possibly TRBD1 (5 bases). There are 16 residues in the CDR3. V dropped 1 base and J dropped 0 bases, with 9 bases sitting between them. Per the germline V gene, CDR1 is SGHVS and CDR2 is FQNEAQ. CDR3 DNA sequence: TGTGCCAGCAGCTTAGGGCGGGGGACAACTAATGAAAAACTGTTTTTT. It translates to CASSLGRGTTNEKLFF.

This clonotype was seen many times. The gene calls are TRBV5-1 and TRBJ1-3; D is perhaps TRBD1 (6 bases). Germline loops: CDR1 SGHRS, CDR2 YFSETQ. V dropped 4 bases and J dropped 3 bases, with 11 bases sitting between them. CDR3 length: 14 residues. CDR3: CASSLDRYGNTIYF. As DNA, the CDR3 is TGCGCCAGCAGCCTGGACAGATATGGAAACACCATATATTTT.

J is TRBJ2-1 and V is TRBV21-1; TRBD2, the table's D call, was not compared with the DNA. TRBV21-1 is an annotated pseudogene. The CDR3 loop spans 18 amino acids. CDR3 sequence (DNA): TGTGCCAGCAGCAAAGGTCGCGATTGGACTAGAGTTTTCAATGAGCAGTTCTTC. The encoded protein is CASSKGRDWTRVFNEQFF.

A few counts support this clonotype. The rearrangement joins TRBV9 to TRBJ2-7; no clear D gene. Per the germline V gene, CDR1 is SGDLS and CDR2 is YYNGEE. The CDR3 has 14 amino acids. The germline V and J ends were trimmed by 0 bases and 1 base, with 8 bases remaining between them. The CDR3 here is CASSVADTSYEQYV. CDR3 in DNA: TGTGCCAGCAGCGTAGCCGACACATCCTACGAGCAGTACGTC.

By sample share, this clonotype is medium-sized. This chain links TRBV4-2 with TRBJ1-2, with 9 bases fitting TRBD1. With V trimmed by 4 bases and J by 3 bases, 15 bases remained unmatched. Germline V gene lookup returns CDR1 LGHNA and CDR2 YNFKEQ. The CDR3 has 18 amino acids. The CDR3 reads CASSLVGGDREGYYGYTF. CDR3 bases: TGTGCCAGCAGCCTCGTCGGAGGGGACAGGGAGGGCTACTATGGCTACACCTTC.

Ten or more counts support this clonotype. The chain carries TRBV5-1 and TRBJ2-1; D is perhaps TRBD2 (6 bases). The CDR3 covers 16 residues. Trimming removed 4 bases from V and 4 bases from J, with 18 bases in between. Looked up from germline, CDR1 is SGHRS and CDR2 is YFSETQ. CDR3 sequence: CASSPGLHSLYNEQFF. CDR3 coding DNA: TGCGCCAGCAGCCCGGGACTCCACTCGTTGTACAATGAGCAGTTCTTC.